Reported below is one TCR beta chain. Its antigen is currently unknown. This CDR3 contains 17 residues. Per the germline V gene, CDR1 is LGHDT and CDR2 is YNNKEL (reference sequence). Trimming removed 0 bases from V and 4 bases from J; junction bases left unmatched: 10. This sample was taken from a study of identical twins. Study-level points and caveats: In drawing conclusions, the study used cross-sectional statistical analysis and did not follow the same donors.

TCRdb recomputed calls from the 5' RACE reads with MiXCR, one row per CDR3 protein. The sample has 650,000 to 800,000 distinct CDR3 sequences, 8% to 9% seen once. The same specimen was also included in a second study, on yellow fever vaccine responses in identical twins.

The sequence derives from a woman aged 18-30 years in good health. The chain uses TRBV3-1 and TRBJ2-7, with 9 bases fitting TRBD2. Sequenced: PBMCs. CDR3 sequence reads: CASSQDGSREGPYEQYF. Written as DNA, the CDR3 is TGTGCCAGCAGCCAAGATGGTTCGCGGGAGGGCCCGTACGAGCAGTACTTC.